This passage covers 9 T cell receptor beta chains from one sample sequenced in a study of cytomegalovirus exposure and HLA in healthy donors. Vbeta (60) and Jbeta (13) primers were used in the PCR. Clones were sequenced by immunoSEQ multiplex PCR, and TCRdb holds only the in-frame ones, with some missing. The table for this sample gives about 170,000 clones. The specimen sequenced was PBMCs. The receptor set was obtained from a woman aged 18-35 years in good health and CMV-seropositive.

The rearrangement uses TRBV18 and TRBJ2-5; no clear D. Germline V gives CDR1 KGHSH, CDR2 LQKENI. Trimming pared 2 bases from V and 3 bases from J, leaving 10 bases between. The CDR3 length is 14 residues. Written as DNA, the CDR3 is TGTGCCAGCTCACCAAGGCGGAACGAAGAGACCCAGTACTTC. This sequence encodes CASSPRRNEETQYF.

The V gene is TRBV9, the J gene TRBJ2-1; 9 bases line up with TRBD2. The CDR3 spans 16 residues. V lost 2 bases to trimming and J lost 3 bases; unmatched junction nucleotides: 6. Germline CDR1 and CDR2: SGDLS and YYNGEE. The CDR3 sequence: CASSVGASGVYNEQFF. DNA for the CDR3: TGTGCCAGCAGCGTCGGTGCTAGCGGGGTCTACAATGAGCAGTTCTTC.

The rearrangement uses TRBV21-1 and TRBJ1-4. TRBV21-1 is marked as a pseudogene. This CDR3 spans 15 amino acids. The CDR3, as DNA: TGTGCCAGCCTGGACGAGGGTAAATTTAATGAAAAACTGTTTTTT. Translation: CASLDEGKFNEKLFF.

The chain links TRBV2 to TRBJ1-4; a weak D match, TRBD1 (5 bases). Germline V lookup: CDR1 SNHLY, CDR2 FYNNEI. This CDR3 has 14 amino acids. V dropped 8 bases and J dropped 11 bases, with 21 bases sitting between them. CDR3 in amino acids: CASGVGASTGKLFF. In DNA form, the CDR3 reads TGTGCCAGCGGCGTAGGGGCTTCCACCGGGAAACTGTTTTTT.

This chain links TRBV19 with TRBJ1-2; D not certain. Trimming took 3 bases from V and 5 from J, leaving 10 bases between them. The length of the CDR3 is 13 residues. The V gene's germline CDR1 is LNHDA and CDR2 SQIVND (reference sequence). The DNA for the CDR3 is TGTGCCAGTAGTATCCGGCAGACATATGGCTACACCTTC. This translates into CASSIRQTYGYTF.

CDR3: CSPRAWVVSEQYF. The DNA for the CDR3 is TGCAGCCCGAGGGCCTGGGTAGTAAGCGAGCAGTACTTC. The V and J genes are TRBV29-1 and TRBJ2-7; a weak D match, TRBD2 (5 bases). Germline V gene data show CDR1 as SQVTM and CDR2 as ANQGSEA. This CDR3 is built from 13 residues. V lost 8 bases and J lost 6, with 20 bases in between.

The J gene is TRBJ1-5, the V gene TRBV4-2; maybe TRBD1 (5 bases). This CDR3 is built from 16 residues. Trimming removed 0 bases at V and 2 bases at J, with 11 bases between. CDR1 and CDR2 from the germline V gene are LGHNA and YNFKEQ. The CDR3 loop is CASSQEGGEGNQPQHF. CDR3 nucleotides: TGTGCCAGCAGCCAAGAGGGGGGGGAAGGCAATCAGCCCCAGCATTTT.

The chain combines TRBV4-1 with TRBJ2-5; 10 bases fit TRBD2. CDR3 length: 18 amino acids. Germline V gene data show CDR1 as MGHRA and CDR2 as YSYEKL. V lost 1 base to trimming and J lost 3 bases; unmatched junction nucleotides: 11. The CDR3 DNA reads as TGCGCCAGCAGCCAAGGCACCCTAGCGGGGGCCATGGAAGAGACCCAGTACTTC. It translates to CASSQGTLAGAMEETQYF.

CDR3 nucleotide sequence: TGTGCCAGCAGTGAAGCGCTAGCGGGGGCCTCCTACGAGCAGTACTTC. Its translation: CASSEALAGASYEQYF. The genes are TRBV6-1 and TRBJ2-5; 10 nucleotides match TRBD2. Judging by the DNA end, TRBJ2-7 fits better; the J call may be wrong. The length of the CDR3 is 16 residues. CDR1 MNHNS and CDR2 SASEGT come from the germline V gene.